Shown below are 11 T cell receptor beta chains from a single sample sequenced in a study of breast tumors, draining lymph nodes, adjacent tissues. Samples came from axillary lymph nodes draining the breast cancer. Using its own MiXCR run on the multiplex PCR reads, TCRdb lists one record per CDR3 protein. The sample consists of some 140,000 distinct CDR3 sequences, around 20% of them appearing once. Sequencing input: axillary lymph node tissue. The receptors were sampled from a female donor with breast cancer. Some clones in this sample may be carry-over from other donors' samples.

This clonotype occurred many times. The gene calls are TRBV19 and TRBJ1-2, with 7 nucleotides matching TRBD1. The CDR3 is made up of 13 amino acids. V was pared by 9 bases and J by 3 bases, with 7 bases of the junction left unmatched. Germline loops: CDR1 LNHDA, CDR2 SQIVND (reference sequence). CDR3 protein: CASSTGPHYGYTF. The CDR3 coding sequence is TGTGCCAGCTCGACAGGGCCCCACTATGGCTACACCTTC.

This clonotype has at least ten counts. The chain links TRBV4-3 to TRBJ2-3, with 7 bases lining up with TRBD1. Germline loops: CDR1 LGHNA, CDR2 YSLEER. The V segment lost 1 base and the J segment 2 bases; nucleotides outside the gene matches: 6. The CDR3 covers 16 residues. CDR3 nucleotide sequence: TGCGCCAGCAGCCAAGTAGGCAGGGGGAACACAGATACGCAGTATTTT. Its translation is CASSQVGRGNTDTQYF.

This clonotype came up many times. The chain carries TRBV4-2 and TRBJ2-1; D is uncertain. Trimming left V 0 bases short and J 8 bases short, with 11 bases between. The CDR3 has 14 amino acids. Looked up from germline, CDR1 is LGHNA and CDR2 is YNFKEQ. CDR3 coding DNA: TGTGCCAGCAGCCAAGAGCGTATGTCGGATGAGCAGTTCTTC. Its translation: CASSQERMSDEQFF.

This clonotype has ten or more counts. The chain has TRBV5-5 and TRBJ2-1; unclear D gene. The ends were cut back, 3 bases at V and 10 bases at J, with 11 bases in the middle. CDR3 length equals 12 residues. Per the germline V gene, CDR1 is SGHKS and CDR2 is YYEKEE (reference sequence). The DNA of the CDR3 is TGTGCCAGCAGCTCCAGACTTGACGAGCAGTTCTTC. This translates into CASSSRLDEQFF.

The table lists this clonotype with many counts. The V gene is TRBV29-1, the J gene TRBJ2-2; weak D call: TRBD2 (6 bases). The germline V and J ends were trimmed by 4 bases and 6 bases, with 9 bases remaining between them. In germline, CDR1 is SQVTM, CDR2 ANQGSEA. CDR3 length: 12 amino acids. This CDR3 reads CSVGGVPGELFF. CDR3 DNA: TGCAGCGTTGGCGGGGTCCCCGGGGAGCTGTTTTTT.

In this sample, this clonotype turned up a few times. The rearrangement links TRBV12-5 to TRBJ2-3, with D possibly matching TRBD2 (6 bases). The CDR3 is made up of 14 amino acids. CDR1 is LGHNT and CDR2 is FRNRAP in the germline V gene. Trimming shortened V by 6 bases and J by 4 bases, and 14 bases separated the two germline ends. This CDR3 reads CASGSGSAADTQYF. The CDR3 DNA is TGTGCTAGTGGATCCGGGAGCGCGGCAGATACGCAGTATTTT.

At least ten counts were recorded for this clonotype. The chain has TRBV7-8 and TRBJ2-3; D not certain. The germline V and J ends were trimmed by 5 bases and 2 bases, with 8 bases remaining between them. The germline V gene encodes CDR1 SGHVS and CDR2 FQNEAQ. The CDR3 loop spans 13 amino acids. Written as DNA, the CDR3 is TGTGCCAGCAGCCCCGCGCCCACAGATACGCAGTATTTT. This translates into CASSPAPTDTQYF.

This clonotype has a count of ten or more. The chain combines TRBV2 with TRBJ2-5; D may match TRBD1 or TRBD2 (6 bases each). The V end lost 3 bases, the J end lost 1 base, and 15 bases lay between the germline ends. CDR3 length equals 16 residues. Germline loops: CDR1 SNHLY, CDR2 FYNNEI. Here the CDR3 reads CASSELWGAVQETQYF. As DNA, the CDR3 is TGTGCCAGCAGTGAGTTGTGGGGGGCCGTCCAAGAGACCCAGTACTTC.

V and J are TRBV2 and TRBJ2-1, with TRBD2 matching over 7 bases. The CDR3 spans 14 residues. Germline V gene data show CDR1 as SNHLY and CDR2 as FYNNEI. The ends lost 6 bases at V and 4 bases at J; junction bases unmatched: 6. CDR3: CASRGRGSYNEQFF. In DNA, the CDR3 is TGTGCCAGCAGGGGGCGGGGGTCATACAATGAGCAGTTCTTC.

This clonotype has ten or more counts. The CDR3: CASSRRGQETQYF. The DNA of the CDR3 is TGTGCCAGCAGTCGTAGGGGGCAAGAGACCCAGTACTTC. The gene calls are TRBV28 and TRBJ2-5; D is possibly TRBD1 (6 bases). The CDR3 length is 13 residues. Germline V gene data show CDR1 as MDHEN and CDR2 as SYDVKM. V lost 5 bases, J lost 2 bases, and 9 bases lay in between.

This clonotype was detected ten times or more. V gene TRBV28 combines with J gene TRBJ2-5, with D hard to call. V was cut by 7 bases and J by 1 base, with 10 bases left in between. CDR1 and CDR2 (germline): MDHEN, SYDVKM. The CDR3 has 13 amino acids. The CDR3 DNA is TGTGCCAGCAACGACCTACCCCAAGAGACCCAGTACTTC. Its protein is CASNDLPQETQYF.